A selection of T cell receptor beta chains follows, all from one sample in a study of Ad26.COV2.S vaccination and SARS-CoV-2 variants. Here immunoSEQ multiplex PCR was the method, and the copy in TCRdb shows in-frame clones only, minus some. The sample includes some 340,000 clones, approximately 80% of them seen just once. Source: peripheral blood, taken in a trial of Ad26.COV2.S vaccine versus placebo. These receptors originate from a person between 18 and 65 years old who received the Ad26.COV2.S COVID-19 vaccine or a placebo. Both conserved end residues are part of each CDR3. D genes are given only for firm matches. Clone size appears in some rows only: once, few, many, or a class for an expanded clone.

abundance,d_gene,v_gene,j_gene,CDR3aa,CDR3nt
-,TRBD1,TRBV10-3,TRBJ2-1,CAISGQGGHNEQFF,TGTGCCATCAGTGGACAGGGGGGGCACAATGAGCAGTTCTTC
-,-,TRBV11-2,TRBJ1-1,CASSRSGQEAFF,TGTGCCAGCAGCCGGTCCGGACAAGAAGCTTTCTTT
-,-,TRBV30,TRBJ2-1,CAWSPLLPPNEQFF,TGTGCCTGGAGTCCCCTCCTTCCCCCCAATGAGCAGTTCTTC
-,TRBD2,TRBV7-3,TRBJ2-3,CASSLGTSADTQYF,TGTGCCAGCAGCCTCGGGACTAGCGCGGATACGCAGTATTTT
-,TRBD1,TRBV5-1,TRBJ1-2,CASSLGGGAGGYTF,TGCGCCAGCAGCTTGGGAGGGGGCGCAGGTGGCTACACCTTC
-,-,TRBV24-1,TRBJ2-5,CATSDFRSPQETQYF,TGTGCCACCAGTGATTTTAGGTCTCCGCAAGAGACCCAGTACTTC
few,TRBD1,TRBV10-2,TRBJ1-2,CASSPGQGATGYTF,TGCGCCAGCAGCCCGGGACAGGGGGCGACGGGCTACACCTTC
-,-,TRBV19,TRBJ1-2,CASVARYGYTF,TGTGCCAGTGTGGCGCGCTATGGCTACACCTTC
-,-,TRBV14,TRBJ2-5,CASSKIGETQYF,TGTGCCAGCAGCAAAATCGGGGAGACCCAGTACTTC
-,TRBD1,TRBV27,TRBJ1-2,CASSPRRDSNYGYTF,TGTGCCAGCAGTCCCCGTCGGGACAGCAACTATGGCTACACCTTC
-,-,TRBV5-5,TRBJ2-7,CASSFRGQSEQYF,TGTGCCAGCAGCTTTAGGGGCCAATCGGAGCAGTACTTC
-,TRBD2,TRBV7-6,TRBJ2-1,CASSLGASGGRYEQFF,TGTGCCAGCAGCTTAGGCGCTAGCGGGGGGCGATATGAGCAGTTCTTC
-,-,TRBV7-2,TRBJ2-7,CASSTNRVSYEQYF,TGTGCCAGCAGCACGAACAGGGTGTCCTACGAGCAGTACTTC
-,-,TRBV2,TRBJ1-2,CASTWGGYTF,TGTGCCAGCACTTGGGGCGGCTACACCTTC
-,TRBD1,TRBV3-1/TRBV3-2,TRBJ2-7,CASSRGTDYEQYF,TGTGCCAGCAGTAGGGGGACAGACTACGAGCAGTACTTC
-,-,TRBV7-2,TRBJ1-6,CASSLDSPGTPLHF,TGTGCCAGCAGCCTCGACAGCCCGGGGACACCCCTCCACTTT
-,-,TRBV5-4,TRBJ1-1,CASSTQRGTEAFF,TGTGCCAGCAGCACCCAAAGGGGGACTGAAGCTTTCTTT
-,-,TRBV21-1,TRBJ1-5,CASPGQEWKEPQHF,TGTGCCAGCCCAGGACAGGAATGGAAGGAGCCCCAGCATTTT
-,-,TRBV11-2,TRBJ2-1,CASTKGTGYNEQFF,TGTGCCAGCACCAAGGGGACGGGATACAATGAGCAGTTCTTC
-,-,TRBV28,TRBJ1-2,CASSFSASGYGYTF,TGTGCCAGCAGTTTCTCGGCTAGCGGCTATGGCTACACCTTC
-,-,TRBV10-2,TRBJ2-7,CASSPTHRAPGGEQYF,TGCGCCAGCAGTCCGACGCACAGGGCCCCTGGGGGCGAGCAGTACTTC
-,TRBD2,TRBV11-2,TRBJ2-7,CASSSRGGLYEQYF,TGTGCCAGCAGCTCCCGGGGGGGCCTCTACGAGCAGTACTTC
-,-,TRBV7-6,TRBJ2-3,CASSLAWGGTDTQYF,TGTGCCAGCAGCTTAGCGTGGGGGGGCACAGATACGCAGTATTTT
-,-,TRBV27,TRBJ1-5,CASSLLGLGSDSNQPQHF,TGTGCCAGCAGTTTATTGGGGTTAGGCAGCGATAGCAATCAGCCCCAGCATTTT
-,-,TRBV5-4,TRBJ1-2,CASSVDSRDRYTF,TGTGCCAGCAGCGTAGACTCGAGAGATCGCTACACCTTC
once,-,TRBV6-5,TRBJ2-3,CASNQRLDTQYF,TGTGCCAGCAACCAAAGGTTAGATACGCAGTATTTT
-,TRBD1,TRBV6-5,TRBJ1-2,CASKRTGGNYGYTF,TGTGCCAGCAAGCGGACAGGGGGCAACTATGGCTACACCTTC
-,TRBD1,TRBV5-1,TRBJ1-1,CASSPKGGGNTEAFF,TGCGCCAGCAGCCCCAAGGGAGGGGGCAACACTGAAGCTTTCTTT
few,-,TRBV15,TRBJ1-4,CATSRVAGPNEKLFF,TGTGCCACCAGCAGGGTTGCGGGACCTAATGAAAAACTGTTTTTT
-,TRBD2,TRBV11-1,TRBJ2-3,CASSLSGGATDTQYF,TGTGCCAGCAGCCTCAGCGGGGGGGCGACAGATACGCAGTATTTT
-,-,TRBV3-1/TRBV3-2,TRBJ2-1,CASSRQNRLSHNEQFF,TGTGCCAGCAGCCGACAAAACAGGCTTTCCCACAATGAGCAGTTCTTC
-,-,TRBV19,TRBJ2-1,CASSMQNDYNEQFF,TGTGCCAGTAGTATGCAGAACGACTACAATGAGCAGTTCTTC
-,-,TRBV29-1,TRBJ2-5,CSADAGVQETQYF,TGCAGCGCAGACGCAGGGGTACAAGAGACCCAGTACTTC
-,TRBD1,TRBV28,TRBJ2-5,CASSRPGQGEETQYF,TGTGCCAGCAGTAGACCGGGACAGGGTGAGGAGACCCAGTACTTC
-,-,TRBV6-5,TRBJ1-1,CASSYGGGLNTEAFF,TGTGCCAGCAGTTACGGCGGGGGACTGAACACTGAAGCTTTCTTT
-,TRBD2,TRBV19,TRBJ2-7,CASSRGLHPGSYEQYF,TGTGCCAGTAGTAGGGGACTACACCCGGGGTCCTACGAGCAGTACTTC
-,TRBD1,TRBV6-4,TRBJ2-6,CASSDRDSQNSGANVLTF,TGTGCCAGCAGTGACCGGGACAGTCAAAACTCTGGGGCCAACGTCCTGACTTTC
-,TRBD1,TRBV9,TRBJ1-2,CASSPQTGSYGYTF,TGTGCCAGCAGCCCTCAGACAGGGTCCTATGGCTACACCTTC
once,TRBD1,TRBV28,TRBJ1-3,CASSQPGQGSGNTIYF,TGTGCCAGCAGTCAACCGGGACAGGGGTCTGGAAACACCATATATTTT
-,-,TRBV2,TRBJ2-3,CASSVNLLGTQYF,TGTGCCAGCAGTGTCAACCTTTTGGGTACGCAGTATTTT
-,TRBD1,TRBV28,TRBJ1-6,CASSSQGAAYNSPLHF,TGTGCCAGCAGTTCACAGGGGGCGGCCTATAATTCACCCCTCCACTTT